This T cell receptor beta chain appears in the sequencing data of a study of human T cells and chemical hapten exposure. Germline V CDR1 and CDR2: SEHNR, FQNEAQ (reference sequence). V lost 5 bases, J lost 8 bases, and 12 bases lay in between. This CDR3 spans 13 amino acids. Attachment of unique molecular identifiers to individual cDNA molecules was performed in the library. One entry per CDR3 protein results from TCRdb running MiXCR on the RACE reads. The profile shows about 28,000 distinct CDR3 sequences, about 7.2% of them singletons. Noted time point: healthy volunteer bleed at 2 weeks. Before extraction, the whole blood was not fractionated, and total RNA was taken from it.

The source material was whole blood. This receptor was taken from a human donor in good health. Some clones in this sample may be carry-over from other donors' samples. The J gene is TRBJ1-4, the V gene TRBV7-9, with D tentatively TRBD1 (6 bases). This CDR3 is CASSPGQWEKLFF. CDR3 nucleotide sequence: TGTGCCAGCAGCCCCGGACAGTGGGAAAAACTGTTTTTT.